This entry lists 25 T cell receptor beta chains sequenced from one sample in a study of tumor and adjacent non-tumor tissue in lung cancer. The template was RNA from unsorted bulk tissue. This non-tumor lung sample came from over 3 cm beyond the tumor edge. TCRbeta libraries were built with three rounds of nested PCR, modified from ARM-PCR. TCRdb recomputed calls from the multiplex PCR reads with MiXCR, one row per CDR3 protein. The sample records about 110,000 distinct CDR3 sequences, about 61% being singletons. The sample comprised distant non-tumor lung tissue. These receptors originate from a man in his 60s with non-small cell lung cancer.

This clonotype appeared a few times. A much larger clone differs by one base, so this may be a read error. The chain uses TRBV12-3 or TRBV12-4 and TRBJ2-5, with D hard to call. The CDR3 length is 13 residues. The CDR3 DNA follows: TGTGTCAGCAGTTTGGTGTACCAAGAGACCCAGTACTTC. It yields the protein CVSSLVYQETQYF.

The V and J genes are TRBV28 and TRBJ2-7; tentative D call: TRBD2 (7 bases). From germline, CDR1 is MDHEN and CDR2 SYDVKM. Deletions cut 7 bases from V and 0 bases from J, with 13 bases between. The length of the CDR3 is 14 residues. CDR3 nucleotide sequence: TGTGCCAGCATAATGGGGGGGCGCTCCTACGAGCAGTACTTC. This sequence encodes CASIMGGRSYEQYF.

V and J are TRBV7-9 and TRBJ1-5; unclear D gene. The germline gives CDR1 SEHNR, CDR2 FQNEAQ (reference sequence). V was trimmed by 6 bases and J by 3 bases, leaving 12 bases between them. This CDR3 has 14 residues. The CDR3 nucleotides read TGTGCCAGCAGTTCAGCCGGCGACAATCAGCCCCAGCATTTT. Protein sequence: CASSSAGDNQPQHF.

A single count supports this clonotype. The germline gene is not matched at one end of the junction; a read error may be the cause. The chain uses TRBV4-3 and TRBJ1-5; D is unclear. The CDR3 contains 17 residues. CDR1 is LGHNA and CDR2 is YSLEER in the germline V gene. In DNA, the CDR3 is TGCGCCAGCAGCCAAACGGTTAGGCCAGTAGGCAATCAGCCCCAGCAGTTT. Translating it yields CASSQTVRPVGNQPQQF.

V and J are TRBV7-9 and TRBJ2-4; D could derive from TRBD1 or TRBD2 (6 bases each). This CDR3 has 17 residues. Between the trimmed V and J ends, which lost 3 bases and 1 base, there was a span of 16 bases. Germline CDR1 SEHNR, CDR2 FQNEAQ (reference sequence). Written as DNA, the CDR3 is TGTGCCAGCAGCTTCAGGGGAGGCGGGACTGCCAAAAACATTCAGTACTTC. Encoded protein: CASSFRGGGTAKNIQYF. Supplemented by reference TRBV7-9 and TRBJ2-4, the full variable domain reads DTGVSQNPRHKITKRGQNVTFRCDPISEHNRLYWYRQTLGQGPEFLTYFQNEAQLEKSRLLSDRFSAERPKGSFSTLEIQRTEQGDSAMYLCASSFRGGGTAKNIQYFGAGTRLSVL.

In regard to this clonotype: This sequence may be a read error, since a much larger clone differs from it by one base. V and J are TRBV7-9 and TRBJ1-2; TRBD1 agrees at 10 bases. CDR1 and CDR2 (germline): SEHNR, FQNEAQ (reference sequence). V dropped 9 bases and J dropped 8; count of bases not matched to a gene: 9. There are 13 residues in the CDR3. The CDR3: CARSKGQGNGYTF. Here the CDR3 DNA reads TGTGCCAGAAGCAAGGGACAGGGGAACGGCTACACCTTC.

This clonotype occurred a few times. A much larger clone is a single base away; this may be a read error. This chain joins TRBV11-3 and TRBJ2-1; D unresolved. Germline CDR1 SGHNT, CDR2 YENEEA. Trimming left V 0 bases short and J 9 bases short, with 6 bases between. CDR3 length equals 12 residues. The CDR3 loop is CASSLDYCEQFF. The CDR3, as DNA: TGTGCCAGCAGCTTAGATTACTGTGAGCAGTTCTTC.

The table lists this clonotype with many counts. The J gene is TRBJ2-2, the V gene TRBV6-1; D might be TRBD1 (5 bases). The CDR3 has 15 amino acids. The ends were cut back, 4 bases at V and 6 bases at J, with 15 bases in the middle. In germline, CDR1 is MNHNS, CDR2 SASEGT. CDR3: CASSVVGANAGELFF. Written as DNA, the CDR3 is TGTGCCAGCAGTGTTGTAGGGGCCAACGCCGGGGAGCTGTTTTTT.

This clonotype was detected once. Since the CDR3 does not end with the conserved phenylalanine or tryptophan, this likely comes from a read error. Because the CDR3's place on the DNA is in doubt, the DNA is left out and the CDR3 is given as listed by TCRdb. The CDR3 is CASKRQETILSFYEQSL. The genes are TRBV6-7 and TRBJ2-7; the table's D call, TRBD2, has no DNA check behind it. TRBV6-7 is flagged as an ORF with uncertain function. The CDR3 is 17 residues long, counting both termini.

Relative to its sample, this clonotype is medium-sized. V and J are TRBV11-2 and TRBJ2-7; 13 bases line up with TRBD2. With 5 bases clipped from V and 3 bases from J, the junction kept 4 bases outside the gene matches. There are 15 residues in the CDR3. Germline V gene data show CDR1 as SGHAT and CDR2 as FQNNGV. The CDR3, as DNA: TGTGCCAGCAGCCCCGGACTAGCGGGAGTCTACGAGCAGTACTTC. This encodes CASSPGLAGVYEQYF. Together with reference TRBV11-2 and TRBJ2-7, the CDR3 gives the full variable domain: EAGVAQSPRYKIIEKRQSVAFWCNPISGHATLYWYQQILGQGPKLLIQFQNNGVVDDSQLPKDRFSAERLKGVDSTLKIQPAKLEDSAVYLCASSPGLAGVYEQYFGPGTRLTVT.

Details on this clonotype: One end of the junction varies from germline; a read error may be responsible. The chain is built from TRBV4-2 and TRBJ2-1; D possibly corresponds to TRBD2 (6 bases). Looked up from germline, CDR1 is LGHNA and CDR2 is YNFKEQ. The CDR3 length is 14 residues. The CDR3 region is CASSWRGSFNEQFF. The CDR3 nucleotides are TGTGCCAGCAGCTGGCGGGGCTCCTTCAATGAGCAGTTCTTC.

This sequence joins TRBV6-2 or TRBV6-3 and TRBJ1-5; D not certain. The CDR3 is 17 residues long. Trimming cost V 6 bases and J 0 bases, with 18 bases left between them. In germline, CDR1 is MNHEY, CDR2 SVGEGT. The CDR3, as DNA: TGTGCCAGCAGGCATAGGAGGGCGTCGAATAGCAATCAGCCCCAGCATTTT. Its translation: CASRHRRASNSNQPQHF.

This clonotype was observed a few times. A read error may be the cause here, since a much bigger clone is one base away. The chain is built from TRBV28 and TRBJ2-5; D is uncertain. The CDR3 covers 14 residues. Germline loops: CDR1 MDHEN, CDR2 SYDVKM. The V end lost 5 bases, the J end lost 1 base, and 11 bases lay between the germline ends. The CDR3, as DNA: TGTGCCAGCAGTATGAGGATGGTCCAAGAGACCCAGTACTTC. It codes for CASSMRMVQETQYF.

Comment on this clonotype: A much more abundant neighbour one base away suggests this may be a read error. The chain employs TRBV20-1 and TRBJ2-3, with 11 bases lining up with TRBD2. CDR3 length equals 16 residues. Germline V CDR1 and CDR2: DFQATT, SNEGSKA (reference sequence). In nucleotides, the CDR3 is TGCAGTGGGAGAGATCTTAGCGGGAGGGGCACAGATACGAAGTATTTT. Amino acids: CSGRDLSGRGTDTKYF.

The chain employs TRBV9 and TRBJ1-1; a weak D match, TRBD1 (6 bases). The CDR3 runs to 15 residues. Deletions cut 0 bases from V and 4 bases from J, with 13 bases between. The germline CDR1 and CDR2 sequences are SGDLS and YYNGEE. CDR3 bases: TGTGCCAGCAGCGTAGAAGCAGGGGAGTGCACTGAAGCTTTCTTT. Protein: CASSVEAGECTEAFF.

Details on this clonotype: This likely comes from a read error, as the CDR3 has no conserved phenylalanine or tryptophan at its end. The chain combines TRBV6-1 with TRBJ2-1, with D unresolved. The CDR3 consists of 14 residues. Germline V gene lookup returns CDR1 MNHNS and CDR2 SASEGT. CDR3 coding DNA: TGTGCCAGCACGGCGAATCCCTACTACAATGAACAGTTCTTA. It encodes CASTANPYYNEQFL.

About this clonotype: One junction end disagrees with the germline gene, perhaps due to a read error. The V call is TRBV12-3 or TRBV12-4, the J call TRBJ1-1, with unresolved D. CDR3 size: 12 residues. CDR3 region: CASSLGGTEVFF. CDR3 nucleotide sequence: TGTGCCAGCAGCCTGGGAGGCACTGAAGTTTTCTTT.

As regards this clonotype: Germline is not matched at one junction end, which may reflect a read error. The rearrangement joins TRBV6-2 or TRBV6-3 to TRBJ1-5; 7 nucleotides agree with TRBD1. Germline V lookup: CDR1 MNHEY, CDR2 SVGEGT. CDR3 size: 15 residues. The DNA for the CDR3 is TGTGGCAGCAGTCCCGGGACAGTAAGCAATCGGCCCCAGCATTTT. Residues: CGSSPGTVSNRPQHF.

A word on this clonotype: At one end, the junction sequence differs from germline, possibly due to a read error. The chain employs TRBV7-9 and TRBJ2-3; D unresolved. The CDR3 loop spans 11 amino acids. From germline, CDR1 is SEHNR and CDR2 FQNEAQ (reference sequence). The CDR3 sequence is CTSSPGNTQYF. In DNA form, the CDR3 reads TGTACCAGCAGTCCAGGTAATACGCAGTATTTT.

The chain has TRBV19 and TRBJ1-5; possible D gene TRBD1, 5 bases. Trimming cost V 4 bases and J 0 bases, with 16 bases left between them. The CDR3 is 17 residues long. Germline V gene data show CDR1 as LNHDA and CDR2 as SQIVND (reference sequence). The DNA for the CDR3 is TGTGCCAGTAGTAGGACCGGGGACGTTACTAGCAATCAGCCCCAGCATTTT. Residues: CASSRTGDVTSNQPQHF.

A word on this clonotype: A junction boundary mismatches the germline segment, possibly from a read error. The chain recombines TRBV4-1 with TRBJ2-6, with a tentative D call TRBD1 (5 bases). This CDR3 is 17 amino acids long. Germline V gene lookup returns CDR1 MGHRA and CDR2 YSYEKL. CDR3 in DNA: TGCGTCAGCAGCCAACGCCCCTCTGGCCCTGGGGCCAGCGTCCTGACTTTC. It translates to CVSSQRPSGPGASVLTF.

The sample holds many counts of this clonotype. V and J are TRBV6-2 or TRBV6-3 and TRBJ2-1; 7 nucleotides align to TRBD2. V was clipped by 4 bases and J by 10 bases; unmatched bases: 7. Germline V gives CDR1 MNHEY, CDR2 SVGEGT. The CDR3 has 13 amino acids. The CDR3 nucleotides are TGTGCCAGCAGTTGGGGCGGGAGAAGGGAGCAGTTCTTC. Protein: CASSWGGRREQFF.

Points on this clonotype: A clone one base away is much larger, so this may be a read error. The chain is built from TRBV28 and TRBJ1-5; a weak D match, TRBD1 (6 bases). Germline V lookup: CDR1 MDHEN, CDR2 SYDVKM. The CDR3 is 12 residues long. CDR3 in DNA: TGTGTCAGCAGTTCTGGGACAAGGCCCCAGCATTTT. Its protein product is CVSSSGTRPQHF. The full variable domain, with the rest looked up from reference TRBV28 and TRBJ1-5, is DVKVTQSSRYLVKRTGEKVFLECVQDMDHENMFWYRQDPGLGLRLIYFSYDVKMKEKGDIPEGYSVSREKKERFSLILESASTNQTSMYLCVSSSGTRPQHFGDGTRLSIL.

On this clonotype itself: An end of the junction does not agree with germline; a read error may underlie this. The gene calls are TRBV14 and TRBJ1-1, with a tentative D call TRBD1 (5 bases). Germline V gene lookup returns CDR1 SGHDN and CDR2 FVKESK. CDR3 length: 13 residues. CDR3: CASSRQTHIEAFF. In nucleotides, the CDR3 is TGTGCCAGCAGCCGACAGACTCACATTGAAGCATTCTTT.

Notes on this clonotype: An end of the junction does not agree with germline; a read error may underlie this. The chain has TRBV29-1 and TRBJ2-3; 8 bases are shared with TRBD2. Germline CDR1 and CDR2: SQVTM and ANQGSEA. The CDR3 covers 15 residues. DNA of the CDR3: TGCAGCGTGCATGGGACTAGGGGAAACACAGATGCGCAGTATTTT. This gives the protein CSVHGTRGNTDAQYF.